This T cell receptor (beta chain) was identified during a study of PD-1 blockade in mismatch repair-deficient tumors (dated by TCRdb to the late 2010s). For the study in its entirety: Between September 2013 and late 2016, 86 consecutive patients with 12 mismatch repair-deficient cancer types, all previously treated and progressing, were enrolled in the trial. Tumor-associated T cell clones in the peripheral blood of patients responding to PD-1 blockade were tracked using deep sequencing of TCR CDR3 regions. The investigation overall reported the following: Tumor-resident clones, often undetectable in blood before treatment, expanded rapidly after pembrolizumab and then contracted, generally before radiologic responses.

The CDR3 contains 12 residues, cysteine and phenylalanine counted. Left in the record is the CDR3 DNA by itself, 36 bases read in frame from the first base. V is cut back by 6 bases and J by 4 bases, with 3 bases in the junction unmatched. Sequences ENHRY (CDR1) and SYGVKD (CDR2) are obtained from the germline V gene. Receptors were amplified or captured by the immunoSEQ multiplex PCR assay. The immuneACCESS repertoire file appears here via TCRdb, limited to in-frame rearrangements. These files lack a portion of the clones; in checked studies, under half of the deficit traces to unresolved V genes, and the cause of the others is not known. The sample records 35,000 to 40,000 clones, more than 75% of which are singletons. Under 25% of the sample is in the top ten clones. Mismatch repair deficiency was established in every enrolled patient by polymerase chain reaction or immunohistochemistry. TCR sequencing was performed for a few patients who responded to pembrolizumab therapy. The phase II trial prospectively evaluated PD-1 blockade with pembrolizumab in advanced mismatch repair-deficient cancers, independent of tissue of origin. Peripheral blood T cell samples were collected serially, before PD-1 blockade began and at several time points afterward. Blood sampling times were reported as weeks after the first pembrolizumab dose.

This clone has more than one count but fewer than ten. Its antigen remains unidentified. Base qualities are not recorded, but no much larger clone differs from it by a single base. This sequence uses TRBV10-3 and TRBJ2-7, with 7 central nucleotides matching TRBD1. The origin of this receptor is an adult with mismatch repair-deficient cancer. Sequenced here: peripheral blood, sampled 4 weeks after starting pembrolizumab. The CDR3 sequence is CAISLQGYEQYF. The DNA reads as follows: TGTGCCATCAGCCTACAGGGGTACGAGCAGTACTTC.